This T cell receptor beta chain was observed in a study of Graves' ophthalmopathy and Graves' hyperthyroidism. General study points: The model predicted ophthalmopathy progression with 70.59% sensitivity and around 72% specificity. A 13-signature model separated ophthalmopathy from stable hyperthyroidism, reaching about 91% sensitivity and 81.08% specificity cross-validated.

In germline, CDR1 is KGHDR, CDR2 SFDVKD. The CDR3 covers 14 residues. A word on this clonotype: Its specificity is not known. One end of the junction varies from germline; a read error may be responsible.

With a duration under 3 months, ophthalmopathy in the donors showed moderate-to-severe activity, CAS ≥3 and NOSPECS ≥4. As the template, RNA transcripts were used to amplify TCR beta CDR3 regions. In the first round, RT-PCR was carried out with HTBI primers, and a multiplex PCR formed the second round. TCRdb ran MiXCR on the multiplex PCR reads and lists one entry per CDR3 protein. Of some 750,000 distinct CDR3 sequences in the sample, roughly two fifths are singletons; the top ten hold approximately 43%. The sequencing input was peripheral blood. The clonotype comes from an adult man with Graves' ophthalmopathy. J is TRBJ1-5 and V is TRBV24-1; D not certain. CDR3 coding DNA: TGTGCCAGCAGTTTCTCGGCTTTCAATCAGCCCCAGCATTTT. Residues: CASSFSAFNQPQHF.